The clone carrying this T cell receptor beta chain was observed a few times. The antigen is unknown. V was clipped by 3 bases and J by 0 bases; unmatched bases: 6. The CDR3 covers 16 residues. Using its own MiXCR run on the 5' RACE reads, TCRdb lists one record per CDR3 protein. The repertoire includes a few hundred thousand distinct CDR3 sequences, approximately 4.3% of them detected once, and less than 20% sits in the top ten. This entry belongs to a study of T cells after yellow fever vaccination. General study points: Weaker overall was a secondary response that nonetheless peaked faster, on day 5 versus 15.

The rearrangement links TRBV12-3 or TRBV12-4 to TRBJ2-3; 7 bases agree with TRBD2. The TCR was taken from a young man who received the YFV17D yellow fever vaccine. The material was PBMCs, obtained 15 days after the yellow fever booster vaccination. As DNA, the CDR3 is TGTGCCAGCAGTTTCGGAACGGGGGGTAGCACAGATACGCAGTATTTT. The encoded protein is CASSFGTGGSTDTQYF.